This TCR beta chain was retrieved from a study of untreated major depressive disorder. Trimming left V 7 bases short and J 4 bases short, with 16 bases between. Per germline, CDR1 MDHEN and CDR2 SYDVKM. The CDR3 sequence is 14 residues long. Sequencing was performed with immunoSEQ multiplex PCR; in TCRdb, only in-frame clones are kept and a portion is missing. This table holds about 22,000 clones, nearly 90% found once. For sex, age, current smoking status and body mass index, every depressed patient had a pairwise-matched non-depressed control. No major medical conditions, Axis I/II comorbidities, regular medication, or illicit drugs. CD4+ T cells were isolated from thawed PBMCs by magnetic negative selection. About 95% CD4+ purity was typical by flow cytometry.

V is TRBV28 and J is TRBJ1-1; D remains unclear. The sequencing input was CD4+ T cells from PBMCs. The clonotype was recovered from a woman aged 40-49 years in good health. The DNA of the CDR3 is TGTGCCAGCAAGATTACACTTCGGACCACTGAAGCTTTCTTT. Its translation: CASKITLRTTEAFF.